This T cell receptor beta chain was observed in a study of T cell repertoires in ileal Crohn's disease. Data came from immunoSEQ multiplex PCR; TCRdb stores just in-frame clones and leaves some out. The sample has about 11,000 clones; roughly two thirds are singletons. Time point of the sample: neoterminal ileum biopsy at postoperative endoscopy, about 6 months after surgery. Germline CDR1 is LNHDA and CDR2 is SQIVND (reference sequence). V gave up 3 bases and J gave up 4 bases; unmatched junction bases: 11. This CDR3 has 17 residues. The source of this sequence is an adult with Crohn's disease. The chain couples TRBV19 to TRBJ1-2, with 10 bases matching TRBD1. The specimen sequenced was ileal tissue. Here the CDR3 DNA reads TGTGCCAGTAGTATCTTTCCCCGGACAGGGGGTTTCTATGGCTACACCTTC. This encodes CASSIFPRTGGFYGYTF.